Listed here are 22 T cell receptor beta chains from one sample, sequenced in a study of blood T cell repertoires in COVID-19 (dated by TCRdb to 2020 to 2021). Libraries came from the immunoSEQ multiplex PCR assay. TCRdb mirrors the immuneACCESS table, restricted to in-frame sequences. Some clones are absent from its copies; in checked studies, under half trace to an unresolved V gene, and the reason for the others is unknown. This sample gives 350,000 to 450,000 clones in total; more than 70% of them show up just once. The top ten hold 0.95% to 1.5% of the sample. Sequencing used peripheral blood. The receptors shown here come from a man aged 40-49 years with acute or convalescent COVID-19.

This clone is a singleton in its sample. V usage is TRBV11-3 and J usage is TRBJ2-3; 9 bases line up with TRBD2. Trimming at V came to 2 bases and at J to 2 bases, leaving 2 bases not matched to a gene. The CDR3 totals 15 residues. Per germline, CDR1 SGHNT and CDR2 YENEEA. For the CDR3, the DNA is TGTGCCAGCAGCTTATCTAGCGGGACCACAGATACGCAGTATTTT. It specifies CASSLSSGTTDTQYF.

The V and J genes are TRBV28 and TRBJ2-7, with TRBD1 matching over 7 bases. Germline CDR1 reads MDHEN; CDR2 reads SYDVKM. The length of the CDR3 is 13 residues. V lost 10 bases to trimming and J lost 3 bases; unmatched junction nucleotides: 9. This CDR3 reads CATFRRDSYEQYF. The DNA of the CDR3 is TGTGCCACTTTCCGCCGGGACAGCTACGAGCAGTACTTC.

The chain's CDR3 is CASSQAGQGVTEAFF. CDR3 sequence (DNA): TGTGCCAGCAGCCAAGCGGGACAGGGAGTCACTGAAGCTTTCTTT. The chain carries TRBV14 and TRBJ1-1; 9 nucleotides line up with TRBD1. Trimming removed 1 base from V and 4 bases from J; junction bases left unmatched: 4. The germline CDR1 and CDR2 sequences are SGHDN and FVKESK. The CDR3 length is 15 residues. Based on the CDR3 plus reference TRBV14 and TRBJ1-1, the full variable domain is EAGVTQFPSHSVIEKGQTVTLRCDPISGHDNLYWYRRVMGKEIKFLLHFVKESKQDESGMPNNRFLAERTGGTYSTLKVQPAELEDSGVYFCASSQAGQGVTEAFFGQGTRLTVV.

The CDR3 here is CASSQNWNTEAFF. The DNA for the CDR3 is TGCGCCAGCAGCCAAAACTGGAACACTGAAGCTTTCTTT. The chain combines TRBV4-3 with TRBJ1-1, with D unclear. CDR3 size: 13 residues. With 2 bases removed from V and 1 base from J, the gap between germline ends came to 5 bases. Germline V gene data show CDR1 as LGHNA and CDR2 as YSLEER.

This chain joins TRBV5-4 and TRBJ1-2, with D maybe TRBD1 (6 bases). V was cut by 3 bases and J by 7 bases, with 19 bases left in between. Germline loops: CDR1 SGHNT, CDR2 YYREEE (reference sequence). The CDR3 covers 15 residues. The CDR3 DNA sequence: TGTGCCAGCAGCTCGGAAACAGGGCCCTGGGGTGGCTACACCTTC. Its translation is CASSSETGPWGGYTF.

This chain links TRBV5-1 with TRBJ1-4, with D possibly matching TRBD1 (6 bases). The CDR3 extends over 15 amino acids. Trimming pared 2 bases from V and 7 bases from J, leaving 15 bases between. The germline gives CDR1 SGHRS, CDR2 YFSETQ. The CDR3 DNA follows: TGCGCCAGCAGCTTAGGGTGGCAGGGGAGTGAAAAACTGTTTTTT. Translation gives CASSLGWQGSEKLFF.

The V gene is TRBV28, the J gene TRBJ2-1; 13 bases are shared with TRBD2. CDR1 is MDHEN, CDR2 SYDVKM, per germline. There are 16 residues in the CDR3. J gave up 12 bases and V 2 bases, and 10 bases lay outside the gene matches. The CDR3 DNA sequence: TGTGCCAGCAGTTTAAGGTTCGGACTAGCGGGAGTGCGGCAGTTCTTC. As protein: CASSLRFGLAGVRQFF.

The chain links TRBV9 to TRBJ2-7, with D possibly TRBD2 on 6 matching bases. The V gene lost 4 bases and the J gene lost 6 bases, with 20 bases spanning the gap. Germline V gives CDR1 SGDLS, CDR2 YYNGEE. The CDR3 length is 15 residues. The CDR3 here is CASSLRGDGGGEQYF. Written as DNA, the CDR3 is TGTGCCAGCAGCCTCCGGGGAGACGGGGGAGGCGAGCAGTACTTC.

This sequence joins TRBV18 and TRBJ2-1, with TRBD1 matching 10 bases. After removal of 5 bases from V and 4 bases from J, the junction contained 2 bases not matched to a gene. Germline V lookup: CDR1 KGHSH, CDR2 LQKENI. The CDR3 length is 14 residues. The CDR3 here is CASSSGQGYNEQFF. The CDR3 region has the DNA TGTGCCAGCTCATCGGGACAGGGGTACAATGAGCAGTTCTTC.

This chain joins TRBV11-2 and TRBJ2-7; weak D call: TRBD1 (6 bases). The length of the CDR3 is 15 residues. V gave up 3 bases and J gave up 0 bases, with 12 bases separating them. CDR1 is SGHAT, CDR2 FQNNGV, per germline. The CDR3, as DNA: TGTGCCAGCAGCTTGGGTCCAGGGGTCTCCTACGAGCAGTACTTC. This translates into CASSLGPGVSYEQYF.

The rearrangement joins TRBV6-5 to TRBJ1-2, with D maybe TRBD1 (5 bases). This CDR3 is built from 13 residues. The V end lost 7 bases, the J end lost 4 bases, and 13 bases lay between the germline ends. Germline CDR1 MNHEY, CDR2 SVGAGI. CDR3 amino acids: CASTKSGGYGYTF. For the CDR3, the DNA is TGTGCCAGCACCAAATCGGGGGGCTATGGCTACACCTTC.

The rearrangement joins TRBV6-5 to TRBJ1-5; D uncertain. The V end lost 2 bases, the J end lost 4 bases, and 12 bases lay between the germline ends. Germline loops: CDR1 MNHEY, CDR2 SVGAGI. This CDR3 is 15 amino acids long. CDR3 loop: CASSYKAASNQPQHF. The CDR3 nucleotides are TGTGCCAGCAGTTACAAGGCAGCTAGTAATCAGCCCCAGCATTTT.

This sequence joins TRBV10-1 and TRBJ2-7; TRBD2 matches 8 bases. There are 14 residues in the CDR3. Germline V gene sequence: CDR1 WNHNN, CDR2 SYGVQD (reference sequence). The trim removed 8 bases at V and 3 bases at J, leaving 9 bases unmatched. CDR3 DNA sequence: TGCGCCAGCTCCCACGAACGGGAGGGCTACGAGCAGTACTTC. Protein: CASSHEREGYEQYF.

This chain links TRBV7-8 with TRBJ1-3; perhaps TRBD1 as D (6 bases). The CDR3 consists of 16 residues. Deletions cut 5 bases from V and 0 bases from J, with 14 bases between. Germline loops: CDR1 SGHVS, CDR2 FQNEAQ. Here the CDR3 reads CASSLFGQNSGNTIYF. The CDR3 DNA follows: TGTGCCAGCAGCCTCTTTGGACAGAACTCTGGAAACACCATATATTTT. Drawing the rest from reference TRBV7-8 and TRBJ1-3, the complete variable domain is GAGVSQSPRYKVAKRGQDVALRCDPISGHVSLFWYQQALGQGPEFLTYFQNEAQLDKSGLPSDRFFAERPEGSVSTLKIQRTQQEDSAVYLCASSLFGQNSGNTIYFGEGSWLTVV.

The gene calls are TRBV11-3 and TRBJ2-1; 14 bases line up with TRBD2. Germline loops: CDR1 SGHNT, CDR2 YENEEA. The junction had 4 bases not matched to a gene; V was cut back by 3 bases and J by 6 bases. The CDR3 is 16 amino acids. The CDR3 protein is CASSFSGLAGGNEQFF. In DNA form, the CDR3 reads TGTGCCAGCAGCTTTTCCGGACTAGCGGGAGGCAATGAGCAGTTCTTC.

The chain carries TRBV10-2 and TRBJ2-7; D gene unclear. Trimming removed 0 bases from V and 0 bases from J, with 6 bases in between. Germline values: CDR1 WSHSY, CDR2 SAAADI. The CDR3 is 14 residues long. This chain's CDR3 is CASSESAVSYEQYF. DNA of the CDR3: TGCGCCAGCAGTGAGTCGGCGGTCTCCTACGAGCAGTACTTC.

The chain joins TRBV2 to TRBJ2-5; possibly TRBD1 for D (6 bases). Germline lookup yields CDR1 SNHLY and CDR2 FYNNEI. Trimming removed 7 bases at V and 1 base at J, with 7 bases between. The CDR3 spans 12 residues. This CDR3 is CASTQGQETQYF. Written as DNA, the CDR3 is TGTGCCAGCACACAGGGCCAAGAGACCCAGTACTTC.

V is TRBV4-1 and J is TRBJ2-7, with TRBD1 matching 7 bases. Germline lookup yields CDR1 MGHRA and CDR2 YSYEKL. This CDR3 contains 14 residues. V gave up 4 bases and J gave up 6 bases; unmatched junction bases: 9. The CDR3 DNA reads TGCGCCAGCAGCCCCCCTGGGGACAGTACCGAGCAGTACTTC. It codes for CASSPPGDSTEQYF.

The V call is TRBV29-1, the J call TRBJ2-7; D is ambiguous. Trimming removed 4 bases at V and 0 bases at J, with 10 bases between. Germline CDR1 and CDR2: SQVTM and ANQGSEA. The CDR3 contains 13 residues. The CDR3 here is CSVGGRSSYEQYF. As DNA, the CDR3 is TGCAGCGTTGGTGGCCGGAGCTCCTACGAGCAGTACTTC.

This clone was counted a single time. V is TRBV10-3 and J is TRBJ1-4; TRBD1 matches 8 bases. The CDR3 consists of 15 residues. V lost 11 bases to trimming and J lost 6 bases; unmatched junction nucleotides: 14. Germline V CDR1 and CDR2: ENHRY, SYGVKD. The CDR3 protein is CAASSGGPEYEKLFF. As DNA, the CDR3 is TGTGCCGCGAGCTCAGGGGGCCCGGAGTATGAAAAACTGTTTTTT.

This clone came up a few times. This chain connects TRBV11-2 to TRBJ1-1, with D hard to call. This CDR3 has 13 residues. The V end was cut by 4 bases, the J end by 4 bases, with 10 bases between. In germline, CDR1 is SGHAT, CDR2 FQNNGV. As DNA, the CDR3 is TGTGCCAGCAGCTACTCTGAGGGCACTGAAGCTTTCTTT. Protein sequence: CASSYSEGTEAFF. The complete variable domain, with remaining parts taken from reference TRBV11-2 and TRBJ1-1, reads EAGVAQSPRYKIIEKRQSVAFWCNPISGHATLYWYQQILGQGPKLLIQFQNNGVVDDSQLPKDRFSAERLKGVDSTLKIQPAKLEDSAVYLCASSYSEGTEAFFGQGTRLTVV.

The chain combines TRBV7-3 with TRBJ2-3, with a weak D call TRBD1 (7 bases). The V and J ends lost 5 bases and 4 bases respectively, with 16 bases between them. The CDR3 covers 15 residues. Germline V CDR1 and CDR2: SGHTA, FQGTGA. The CDR3 nucleotides are TGTGCCAGCAGCCCCAGGGGGGTTGGCGCAGATACGCAGTATTTT. As protein: CASSPRGVGADTQYF.